The subject of this entry is one TCR beta chain. One base away lies a much larger clone, so this may be a sequencing read error. Investigators took RNA and DNA out together from roughly 18-30 mg of unsorted bulk tissue. These data come from a study of tumor-infiltrating lymphocytes in primary liver carcinoma. Synthesis of TCR beta cDNA was carried out from 450 to 500 ng total RNA with a constant-region primer. Amplification in three nested multiplex PCR rounds with slightly modified ARM-PCR gave rise to TCR beta libraries. TCRdb passed the multiplex PCR reads through MiXCR, listing each CDR3 protein once. The profile shows roughly 120,000 distinct CDR3 sequences, about two thirds of them singletons. The sample comprised tumor-adjacent normal liver tissue. The sequence was collected from a woman aged 55-69 years with primary liver carcinoma and hepatitis B virus infection.

Here the CDR3 DNA reads TGTGCCTGGAGTGTACGGCGGGGCCCCTACAATGAGCAGTTCTTC. As protein: CAWSVRRGPYNEQFF. The V call is TRBV30, the J call TRBJ2-1; D possibly corresponds to TRBD2 (6 bases). The CDR3 is 15 residues long. Germline CDR1 is GTSNPN and CDR2 is SVGIG (reference sequence). V lost 0 bases to trimming and J lost 2 bases, with 11 bases between them. Using reference TRBV30 and TRBJ2-1 for the parts outside the CDR3, the full variable domain is SQTIHQWPATLVQPVGSPLSLECTVEGTSNPNLYWYRQAAGRGLQLLFYSVGIGQISSEVPQNLSASRPQDRQFILSSKKLLLSDSGFYLCAWSVRRGPYNEQFFGPGTRLTVL.